Below, 17 T cell receptor beta chains from the same sample are listed, as sequenced in a study of naive and memory T cell subsets. The treatment: skin biopsy from PPD injection site in Mantoux-positive individual. An oligonucleotide containing a UMI was ligated to the 3' end of TCR cDNA. Ligated cDNA underwent four rounds of PCR with nested alpha and beta constant region primers and SP2. TCRdb processed the UMI-ligation and nested PCR reads anew with MiXCR; each CDR3 protein has one entry. The data contain around 37,000 distinct CDR3 sequences, about 11% of them singletons. This specimen consisted of skin, obtained from a tuberculin skin test site. The origin of the receptors is an adult in good health.

This rearrangement joins TRBV30 to TRBJ1-2, with TRBD1 identical over 7 bases. The CDR3 contains 15 residues. V shed 1 base and J 0 bases; nucleotides not matched to a gene: 5. Germline V gene lookup returns CDR1 GTSNPN and CDR2 SVGIG (reference sequence). CDR3 coding DNA: TGTGCCTGGAGTGCTCCGACAGGGCCTAACTATGGCTACACCTTC. Translating it yields CAWSAPTGPNYGYTF. Filled out from reference TRBV30 and TRBJ1-2, the complete variable domain reads SQTIHQWPATLVQPVGSPLSLECTVEGTSNPNLYWYRQAAGRGLQLLFYSVGIGQISSEVPQNLSASRPQDRQFILSSKKLLLSDSGFYLCAWSAPTGPNYGYTFGSGTRLTVV.

By sample share, this clonotype is medium-sized. The J gene is TRBJ2-7, the V gene TRBV20-1; D may be TRBD1 (6 bases). This CDR3 is built from 16 residues. Trimming stripped 0 bases from V and 5 bases from J, with 20 bases between. Germline V gene lookup returns CDR1 DFQATT and CDR2 SNEGSKA (reference sequence). The CDR3 loop is CSAREPRTDPLDEQYF. The CDR3 bases are TGCAGTGCTAGAGAGCCCCGGACAGACCCCTTGGACGAGCAGTACTTC.

This clonotype was picked up a small number of times. The chain uses TRBV28 and TRBJ1-2; D uncertain. Trimming took off 2 bases at V and 2 bases at J, with 3 bases between the two ends. CDR3 length: 12 amino acids. In germline, CDR1 is MDHEN, CDR2 SYDVKM. DNA for the CDR3: TGTGCCAGCAGTTTAGCCAACTATGGCTACACCTTC. Amino acids: CASSLANYGYTF.

This clonotype has ten or more counts. J is TRBJ1-6 and V is TRBV7-2; 9 positions match TRBD1. This CDR3 comprises 16 residues. V lost 5 bases and J lost 12; bases outside the gene matches: 14. The germline V gene has CDR1 SGHTA and CDR2 FQGNSA. Written as DNA, the CDR3 is TGTGCCAGCAGCGCAGCTATTCCGGGACAGGGATTACCCCTCCACTTT. Amino acids: CASSAAIPGQGLPLHF.

The sample holds a few counts of this clonotype. This chain links TRBV7-3 with TRBJ2-5; 11 bases fit TRBD2. With 4 bases clipped from V and 2 bases from J, the junction kept 12 bases outside the gene matches. CDR1 and CDR2 from the germline V gene are SGHTA and FQGTGA. This CDR3 region has 18 residues. CDR3: CASSSRKLAGEPQETQYF. In DNA form, the CDR3 reads TGTGCCAGCAGCTCACGTAAACTAGCGGGGGAACCACAAGAGACCCAGTACTTC. Supplemented by reference TRBV7-3 and TRBJ2-5, the full variable domain reads GAGVSQTPSNKVTEKGKYVELRCDPISGHTALYWYRQSLGQGPEFLIYFQGTGAADDSGLPNDRFFAVRPEGSVSTLKIQRTERGDSAVYLCASSSRKLAGEPQETQYFGPGTRLLVL.

This clonotype was seen ten or more times. The J gene is TRBJ2-5, the V gene TRBV20-1; D not resolved. This CDR3 is 12 amino acids long. Germline-derived CDR1 and CDR2 are DFQATT and SNEGSKA (reference sequence). V dropped 3 bases and J dropped 2 bases, with 7 bases sitting between them. The CDR3 bases are TGCAGTGCTAGCCCGATACAAGAGACCCAGTACTTC. Translation: CSASPIQETQYF.

The chain is built from TRBV7-9 and TRBJ2-2, with unresolved D. The germline V and J ends were trimmed by 0 bases and 6 bases, with 11 bases remaining between them. Germline-derived CDR1 and CDR2 are SEHNR and FQNEAQ (reference sequence). There are 15 residues in the CDR3. CDR3 residues: CASSLALTFAGELFF. The DNA for the CDR3 is TGTGCCAGCAGCTTAGCGCTAACGTTCGCCGGGGAGCTGTTTTTT.

This CDR3 is CSAPIRTYSSYNEQFF. CDR3 DNA sequence: TGCAGTGCTCCCATTCGGACTTATAGCTCCTACAATGAGCAGTTCTTC. V and J are TRBV20-1 and TRBJ2-1, with D possibly matching TRBD2 (5 bases). CDR1 and CDR2 from the germline V gene are DFQATT and SNEGSKA (reference sequence). The CDR3 loop spans 16 amino acids. V dropped 5 bases and J dropped 0 bases, with 17 bases sitting between them.

Points on this clonotype: A read error may explain this, as a much larger clone is one base away. The chain employs TRBV28 and TRBJ2-3; D is undetermined. Germline V lookup: CDR1 MDHEN, CDR2 SYDVKM. This CDR3 has 17 amino acids. V shed 1 base and J shed 8 bases, with 22 bases lying between them. CDR3 sequence reads: CASSLSWGQARQITQYF. For the CDR3, the DNA is TGTGCCAGCAGTTTATCTTGGGGTCAGGCCAGACAAATTACGCAGTATTTT.

This clonotype was detected a few times. J is TRBJ2-5 and V is TRBV10-1; TRBD2 matches at 10 bases. CDR1 is WNHNN and CDR2 is SYGVQD in the germline V gene (reference sequence). The length of the CDR3 is 15 residues. V lost 4 bases and J lost 1; bases outside the gene matches: 3. The CDR3 spells CASSGSGGSQETQYF. CDR3 DNA: TGCGCCAGCAGTGGTAGCGGGGGGAGCCAAGAGACCCAGTACTTC.

In this sample, this clonotype turned up a few times. The rearrangement uses TRBV4-2 and TRBJ1-6; a possible D gene is TRBD1 (5 bases). Per the germline V gene, CDR1 is LGHNA and CDR2 is YNFKEQ. This CDR3 comprises 14 residues. The V and J ends lost 0 bases and 10 bases respectively, with 10 bases between them. As DNA, the CDR3 is TGTGCCAGCAGCCAAGATTCCAGGGAATCACCCCTCCACTTT. Its translation: CASSQDSRESPLHF.

This clonotype was detected a few times. This chain connects TRBV5-1 to TRBJ1-6, with D perhaps matching TRBD1 (6 bases). The V gene's germline CDR1 is SGHRS and CDR2 YFSETQ. The CDR3 has 16 residues. V gave up 2 bases and J gave up 7 bases, with 16 bases separating them. Written as DNA, the CDR3 is TGCGCCAGCAGCTTTGCTCCGGGGACACCAAATTCACCCCTCCACTTT. Its protein product is CASSFAPGTPNSPLHF. The variable domain in full, with the rest retrieved from reference TRBV5-1 and TRBJ1-6, is KAGVTQTPRYLIKTRGQQVTLSCSPISGHRSVSWYQQTPGQGLQFLFEYFSETQRNKGNFPGRFSGRQFSNSRSEMNVSTLELGDSALYLCASSFAPGTPNSPLHFGNGTRLTVT.

This clonotype came up a few times. The CDR3 nucleotides read TGTGCCAGCAGTTACGATGGGGTCGAACTGAACACTGAAGCTTTCTTT. This gives the protein CASSYDGVELNTEAFF. The gene calls are TRBV6-5 and TRBJ1-1; D remains unclear. This CDR3 is built from 16 residues. The germline CDR1 and CDR2 sequences are MNHEY and SVGAGI. With 2 bases removed from V and 0 bases from J, the gap between germline ends came to 13 bases.

The V call is TRBV27, the J call TRBJ2-7; 7 nucleotides line up with TRBD1. CDR3 length equals 15 residues. Trimming cost V 1 base and J 6 bases; bases outside gene matches: 9. Germline CDR1 is MNHEY and CDR2 is SMNVEV (reference sequence). Here the CDR3 DNA reads TGTGCCAGCAGTTTATTCCCCACGACAGGGTTCGAGCAGTACTTC. Translated, it gives CASSLFPTTGFEQYF.

This clonotype came up many times. The V call is TRBV6-2 or TRBV6-3, the J call TRBJ2-3, with 9 bases lining up with TRBD1. J gave up 2 bases and V 5 bases, and 5 bases lay outside the gene matches. Germline-derived CDR1 and CDR2 are MNHEY and SVGEGT. There are 15 residues in the CDR3. CDR3 bases: TGTGCCAGCAGTGACAGGGGGTCTCCCACAGATACGCAGTATTTT. Translation: CASSDRGSPTDTQYF.

This chain links TRBV11-2 with TRBJ2-3, with D perhaps assigned TRBD1 or TRBD2 (5 bases each). The CDR3 has 16 amino acids. In germline, CDR1 is SGHAT, CDR2 FQNNGV. Trimming cost V 1 base and J 6 bases, with 17 bases left between them. CDR3 DNA: TGTGCCAGCAGCTTAGGGGCAGGAGGTCCAGGGGATACGCAGTATTTT. Protein: CASSLGAGGPGDTQYF.

This chain links TRBV6-5 with TRBJ2-7; no reliable D call. This CDR3 region has 14 residues. Trimming took off 5 bases at V and 0 bases at J, with 11 bases between the two ends. Germline assignment: CDR1 MNHEY and CDR2 SVGAGI. CDR3 nucleotide sequence: TGTGCCAGCAGTCCCTCGTCCAGCTCCTACGAGCAGTACTTC. It codes for CASSPSSSSYEQYF.